A few counts support the clone carrying this T cell receptor beta chain. Its antigen remains unknown. These data belong to a study of graft-versus-host responses after intestinal transplantation. Broader study findings: GvH clones detected in recipient marrow included some appearing first in ileum or blood.

Libraries were prepared by immunoSEQ multiplex PCR; TCRdb keeps only in-frame clonotypes and omits some of them. This sample has tens of thousands of clones, with more than 90% found just once. V was pared by 2 bases and J by 9 bases, with 5 bases of the junction left unmatched. Germline values: CDR1 MDHEN, CDR2 SYDVKM. The CDR3 totals 14 residues. The sequencing here drew on unstimulated CD4+ T cells sorted from spleen or lymph node cells, taken before intestinal transplant. The chain employs TRBV28 and TRBJ1-5, with 9 bases identical to TRBD1. This clonotype was obtained from a human donor who received an intestinal transplant. In DNA, the CDR3 is TGTGCCAGCAGTTTAGGGGACAGGGTTTCGCCCCAGCATTTT. Encoded protein: CASSLGDRVSPQHF.